The 27 T cell receptor beta chains below all came from one sample that was sequenced in a study of T cell responses to AZD1222 COVID-19 vaccine. Produced via immunoSEQ multiplex PCR; TCRdb's table is partial and in-frame only. The profile covers some 140,000 clones, with around 85% appearing a single time and 5% to 6% taken by the ten largest. Sequenced material: peripheral blood, taken on day 0 of MenACWY control vaccination. The receptors derive from an adult in good health.

This clone was observed a handful of times. The genes are TRBV7-9 and TRBJ2-7, with 7 bases fitting TRBD2. Germline assignment: CDR1 SEHNR and CDR2 FQNEAQ (reference sequence). After removal of 2 bases from V and 7 bases from J, the junction contained 8 bases not matched to a gene. The CDR3 totals 14 residues. CDR3 DNA: TGTGCCAGCAGCTTATCCAGGCTAGCGGAAGAGCAGTACTTC. Translated: CASSLSRLAEEQYF.

On this clone itself: Sequence at one end of the junction differs from germline and may be a read error. The rearrangement uses TRBV7-2 and TRBJ2-1, with D perhaps TRBD2 (6 bases). Germline CDR1 SGHTA, CDR2 FQGNSA. This CDR3 has 15 amino acids. In nucleotides, the CDR3 is TGTGCCAGCAGTACGTGGGACTCCTACTACAATGAGCAATTCTTC. Translation gives CASSTWDSYYNEQFF.

The chain is built from TRBV4-1 and TRBJ2-3, with 10 bases lining up with TRBD1. Losses at the gene ends were 0 bases for V and 8 bases for J; bases not matched to a gene: 5. Germline assignment: CDR1 MGHRA and CDR2 YSYEKL. CDR3 length equals 15 residues. In nucleotides, the CDR3 is TGCGCCAGCAGCCAAGACCCGGGACAGGGGATTACGCAGTATTTT. This codes for CASSQDPGQGITQYF.

The rearrangement joins TRBV6-4 to TRBJ1-6; 7 nucleotides agree with TRBD1. Germline V gene sequence: CDR1 MRHNA, CDR2 SNTAGT. This CDR3 is built from 15 residues. V lost 0 bases to trimming and J lost 9 bases; unmatched junction nucleotides: 5. Here the CDR3 DNA reads TGTGCCAGCAGTGACTCGAGAGGGGGCGGTTCACCCCTCCACTTT. It translates to CASSDSRGGGSPLHF.

The genes are TRBV28 and TRBJ2-2; maybe TRBD2 (5 bases). The germline V gene has CDR1 MDHEN and CDR2 SYDVKM. This CDR3 is 14 amino acids long. Trimming pared 10 bases from V and 0 bases from J, leaving 12 bases between. CDR3 loop: CATLASANTGELFF. CDR3 nucleotide sequence: TGTGCCACTTTAGCGTCTGCGAACACCGGGGAGCTGTTTTTT.

The V call is TRBV6-5, the J call TRBJ2-2; maybe TRBD2 (6 bases). The CDR3 length is 14 residues. V gave up 7 bases and J gave up 2 bases, with 11 bases separating them. Germline assignment: CDR1 MNHEY and CDR2 SVGAGI. The CDR3 spells CASTEGYNTGELFF. For the CDR3, the DNA is TGTGCCAGCACGGAGGGGTATAACACCGGGGAGCTGTTTTTT.

This sequence joins TRBV7-9 and TRBJ1-2, with TRBD1 as a possible D gene (6 bases). Deletions cut 5 bases from V and 3 bases from J, with 16 bases between. This CDR3 is 15 amino acids long. Germline V gives CDR1 SEHNR, CDR2 FQNEAQ (reference sequence). CDR3 nucleotides: TGTGCCAGCAGCCCATCCCAGGGGAGGTACTATGGCTACACCTTC. This encodes CASSPSQGRYYGYTF.

The chain is built from TRBV9 and TRBJ2-7; D call uncertain. The V end lost 4 bases, the J end lost 2 bases, and 10 bases lay between the germline ends. The CDR3 spans 13 residues. In germline, CDR1 is SGDLS, CDR2 YYNGEE. In DNA form, the CDR3 reads TGTGCCAGCAGCCCAGCCATCCCCTACGAGCAGTACTTC. Translation: CASSPAIPYEQYF.

The chain has TRBV5-4 and TRBJ2-7; 7 nucleotides match TRBD2. The CDR3 is made up of 15 amino acids. The germline CDR1 and CDR2 sequences are SGHNT and YYREEE (reference sequence). V lost 1 base to trimming and J lost 1 base; unmatched junction nucleotides: 5. The CDR3 DNA is TGTGCCAGCAGCTTGACCAGCGGGAAATCCTACGAGCAGTACTTC. Its translation: CASSLTSGKSYEQYF.

This chain joins TRBV7-2 and TRBJ2-3; the match to TRBD2 covers 11 bases. The V gene end was trimmed by 6 bases and the J gene end by 5 bases; junction bases not matched to a gene: 10. The germline V gene encodes CDR1 SGHTA and CDR2 FQGNSA. The CDR3 has 16 residues. CDR3 protein: CASSLRTSGPLDTQYF. The CDR3 nucleotides are TGTGCCAGCAGTCTACGGACTAGCGGGCCTCTAGATACGCAGTATTTT. Full variable domain (remainder filled in from reference TRBV7-2 and TRBJ2-3): GAGVSQSPSNKVTEKGKDVELRCDPISGHTALYWYRQSLGQGLEFLIYFQGNSAPDKSGLPSDRFSAERTGGSVSTLTIQRTQQEDSAVYLCASSLRTSGPLDTQYFGPGTRLTVL.

The chain is built from TRBV3-1 (or the pseudogene TRBV3-2) and TRBJ2-7; TRBD2 matches 8 bases. CDR3 length: 17 residues. The germline gives CDR1 LGHDT, CDR2 YNNKEL (reference sequence). V lost 0 bases, J lost 2 bases, and 9 bases stayed unmatched. CDR3 residues: CASSQDPPGGATYEQYF. CDR3 nucleotides: TGTGCCAGCAGCCAAGATCCCCCGGGAGGGGCTACCTACGAGCAGTACTTC.

V gene TRBV18 combines with J gene TRBJ2-3; D unclear. This CDR3 has 16 residues. Per the germline V gene, CDR1 is KGHSH and CDR2 is LQKENI. V was pared by 6 bases and J by 0 bases, with 16 bases between. The CDR3: CASSPEGGTSTDTQYF. Here the CDR3 DNA reads TGTGCCAGCTCCCCCGAAGGCGGTACGAGCACAGATACGCAGTATTTT.

The chain has TRBV14 and TRBJ1-3; D gene unclear. This CDR3 is 15 amino acids long. Looked up from germline, CDR1 is SGHDN and CDR2 is FVKESK. V lost 4 bases and J lost 4, with 14 bases in between. CDR3 bases: TGTGCCAGCAGCCCGGACGGACTCCCAGGAAACACCATATATTTT. Encoded protein: CASSPDGLPGNTIYF.

V is TRBV3-1 (or the pseudogene TRBV3-2) and J is TRBJ2-3; D is ambiguous. CDR3 length: 13 residues. Germline V CDR1 and CDR2: LGHDT, YNNKEL (reference sequence). V was trimmed by 4 bases and J by 10 bases, leaving 15 bases between them. CDR3 in DNA: TGTGCCAGCAGCCCGAAGAACCCAAATCCGCAGTATTTT. Protein: CASSPKNPNPQYF.

V and J are TRBV24-1 and TRBJ2-1; D gene ambiguous. The CDR3 has 11 residues. Germline V lookup: CDR1 KGHDR, CDR2 SFDVKD. V was clipped by 7 bases and J by 8 bases, with 8 bases between them. As DNA, the CDR3 is TGTGCCACCAGGGGCATGGATGAGCAGTTCTTC. It is translated as CATRGMDEQFF.

The chain combines TRBV18 with TRBJ2-3, with D possibly TRBD2 on 6 matching bases. The germline V gene has CDR1 KGHSH and CDR2 LQKENI. Trimming shortened V by 6 bases and J by 3 bases, and 13 bases separated the two germline ends. This CDR3 is 14 amino acids long. The CDR3 is CASSPRAGTDTQYF. The CDR3 region has the DNA TGTGCCAGCTCGCCCCGTGCGGGGACAGATACGCAGTATTTT.

This chain uses TRBV3-1 (or the pseudogene TRBV3-2) with TRBJ1-1; D not certain. The CDR3 is made up of 12 amino acids. Germline lookup yields CDR1 LGHDT and CDR2 YNNKEL (reference sequence). V was shortened by 1 base and J by 8 bases, with 8 bases between the two germline ends. CDR3 bases: TGTGCCAGCAGCCAAGGGAGTGGGGAAGCTTTCTTT. Its protein product is CASSQGSGEAFF.

V and J are TRBV20-1 and TRBJ2-7; D is possibly TRBD1 (5 bases). This CDR3 comprises 11 residues. The germline gives CDR1 DFQATT, CDR2 SNEGSKA (reference sequence). The V end was cut by 6 bases, the J end by 7 bases, with 13 bases between. The CDR3 nucleotides are TGCAGTGCCGGACAACGTGGGGAGCAGTACTTC. This codes for CSAGQRGEQYF.

The chain combines TRBV6-5 with TRBJ1-1, with D perhaps matching TRBD1 (5 bases). The germline V and J ends were trimmed by 11 bases and 2 bases, with 9 bases remaining between them. From germline, CDR1 is MNHEY and CDR2 SVGAGI. This CDR3 has 11 amino acids. The CDR3 bases are TGTGCCTTGAGGGGAAACACTGAAGCTTTCTTT. This codes for CALRGNTEAFF.

Turning to this clone: At one end, the junction sequence differs from germline, possibly due to a read error. The chain couples TRBV7-7 to TRBJ2-5; D may be TRBD1 or TRBD2 (6 bases each). The germline V gene encodes CDR1 SSHAT and CDR2 FNYEAQ (reference sequence). The CDR3 is 15 residues long. CDR3 region: CASSPPPRGGETQYF. CDR3 bases: TGTGCTAGCAGCCCCCCGCCCAGGGGAGGCGAGACCCAGTACTTC.

Here the CDR3 reads CASSPHRVEVNTGELFF. The DNA of the CDR3 is TGTGCCAGCAGCCCCCACAGGGTTGAGGTGAACACCGGGGAGCTGTTTTTT. This chain connects TRBV14 to TRBJ2-2, with D maybe TRBD1 (6 bases). The CDR3 length is 17 residues. The V end lost 4 bases, the J end lost 1 base, and 16 bases lay between the germline ends. Germline V gene data show CDR1 as SGHDN and CDR2 as FVKESK.

This clone was counted between two and nine times. The rearrangement links TRBV6-2 or TRBV6-3 to TRBJ1-5; no firm D call. The ends were cut back, 6 bases at V and 0 bases at J, with 15 bases in the middle. CDR3 size: 16 residues. The germline gives CDR1 MNHEY, CDR2 SVGEGT. The CDR3 nucleotides are TGTGCCAGCAGCCCTGCGGGTGGGGTTAGCAATCAGCCCCAGCATTTT. Protein: CASSPAGGVSNQPQHF.

This chain joins TRBV5-1 and TRBJ2-5; D might be TRBD2 (6 bases). The CDR3 contains 15 residues. V gave up 0 bases and J gave up 2 bases, with 11 bases separating them. In germline, CDR1 is SGHRS, CDR2 YFSETQ. CDR3 bases: TGCGCCAGCAGCTTGGCCTTGGGGGGACAAGAGACCCAGTACTTC. It specifies CASSLALGGQETQYF.

The genes are TRBV6-5 and TRBJ2-7; possible D gene TRBD2, 6 bases. CDR3 length equals 14 residues. V lost 11 bases and J lost 4, with 21 bases in between. CDR1 is MNHEY and CDR2 is SVGAGI in the germline V gene. CDR3 region: CARTIDTGGYEQYV. The CDR3 coding sequence is TGTGCCCGAACTATTGACACCGGGGGTTACGAGCAGTACGTC.

V and J are TRBV24-1 and TRBJ2-7; D tentatively fits TRBD1 or TRBD2 (5 bases each). This CDR3 comprises 16 residues. Germline V lookup: CDR1 KGHDR, CDR2 SFDVKD. V lost 4 bases, J lost 1 base, and 16 bases lay in between. CDR3 amino acids: CATSDPSQGGSYEQYF. The CDR3 DNA reads as TGTGCCACCAGTGACCCTTCTCAGGGCGGGTCCTACGAGCAGTACTTC.

V and J are TRBV9 and TRBJ2-7, with 8 bases identical to TRBD2. CDR1 and CDR2 (germline): SGDLS, YYNGEE. After removal of 2 bases from V and 5 bases from J, the junction contained 12 bases not matched to a gene. This CDR3 region has 16 residues. The CDR3 loop is CASSVGVAGGHDEQYF. The CDR3 DNA is TGTGCCAGCAGCGTCGGCGTCGCGGGAGGTCACGACGAGCAGTACTTC.

The CDR3: CASSSGTSGREQETQYF. The DNA of the CDR3 is TGTGCCAGCAGCTCAGGGACTAGCGGGAGGGAACAAGAGACCCAGTACTTC. The chain is built from TRBV11-2 and TRBJ2-5; 16 nucleotides line up with TRBD2. This CDR3 comprises 17 residues. Per germline, CDR1 SGHAT and CDR2 FQNNGV. The V segment lost 4 bases and the J segment 2 bases; nucleotides outside the gene matches: 4.